Sequencing of this T cell receptor (beta chain) was carried out in a study of regulatory T cells in long-lasting Graves disease. Study-wide results and limits: Persistent disease showed a preference for TRBV28, TRBJ1-2 and TRBJ2-5.

Sample time point: persistent/refractory GD, antithyroid drugs over 5 years with positive TRAb. Following extraction of RNA from PBMCs, that RNA was used to make the TCR library. Graves' disease diagnoses used American Thyroid Association guidelines. All patients originated from an endocrinology department located in Xi'an, China. With regard to this clonotype: Antigen specificity is unknown.

Construction of TCR beta libraries relied on iRepertoire HTBI primers and on Arm-PCR targeting CDR3 regions. In the original processing: Across the samples, identification revealed approximately 66 TRBV and 15 or so TRBJ segments. TCRdb used MiXCR to reprocess the multiplex PCR reads, holding one entry per CDR3 protein. What appears here as the V and J calls and clone size reflects TCRdb's work, not the paper's. This sample yields approximately 440,000 distinct CDR3 sequences, of which around 22% are seen a single time; about a quarter belongs to the top ten. V was shortened by 2 bases and J by 2 bases, with 15 bases between the two germline ends. CDR3 length equals 17 residues. Germline V gene data show CDR1 as LGHNA and CDR2 as YNFKEQ.

The sequencing here drew on peripheral blood mononuclear cells (PBMCs), taken when the disease was refractory, from a patient treated with antithyroid drugs. V is TRBV4-2 and J is TRBJ2-2, with D maybe TRBD1 (5 bases). The sequence was obtained from a female donor with Graves disease. The CDR3 reads CASSQLPLTDNTGELFF. In nucleotides, the CDR3 is TGTGCCAGCAGCCAACTCCCTCTGACAGACAACACCGGGGAGCTGTTTTTT.